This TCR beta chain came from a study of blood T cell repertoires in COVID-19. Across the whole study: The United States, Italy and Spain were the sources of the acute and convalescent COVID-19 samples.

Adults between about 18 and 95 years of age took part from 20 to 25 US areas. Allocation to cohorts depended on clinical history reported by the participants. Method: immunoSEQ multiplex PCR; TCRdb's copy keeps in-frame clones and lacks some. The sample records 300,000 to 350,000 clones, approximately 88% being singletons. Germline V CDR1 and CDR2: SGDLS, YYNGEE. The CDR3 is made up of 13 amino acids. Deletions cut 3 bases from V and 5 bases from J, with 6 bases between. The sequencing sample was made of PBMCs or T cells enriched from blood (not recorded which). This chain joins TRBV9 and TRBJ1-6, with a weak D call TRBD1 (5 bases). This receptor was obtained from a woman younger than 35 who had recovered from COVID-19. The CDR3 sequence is CASSAGDNSPLHF. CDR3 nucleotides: TGTGCCAGCAGCGCGGGGGATAATTCACCCCTCCACTTT. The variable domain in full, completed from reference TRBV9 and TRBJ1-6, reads DSGVTQTPKHLITATGQRVTLRCSPRSGDLSVYWYQQSLDQGLQFLIQYYNGEERAKGNILERFSAQQFPDLHSELNLSSLELGDSALYFCASSAGDNSPLHFGNGTRLTVT.